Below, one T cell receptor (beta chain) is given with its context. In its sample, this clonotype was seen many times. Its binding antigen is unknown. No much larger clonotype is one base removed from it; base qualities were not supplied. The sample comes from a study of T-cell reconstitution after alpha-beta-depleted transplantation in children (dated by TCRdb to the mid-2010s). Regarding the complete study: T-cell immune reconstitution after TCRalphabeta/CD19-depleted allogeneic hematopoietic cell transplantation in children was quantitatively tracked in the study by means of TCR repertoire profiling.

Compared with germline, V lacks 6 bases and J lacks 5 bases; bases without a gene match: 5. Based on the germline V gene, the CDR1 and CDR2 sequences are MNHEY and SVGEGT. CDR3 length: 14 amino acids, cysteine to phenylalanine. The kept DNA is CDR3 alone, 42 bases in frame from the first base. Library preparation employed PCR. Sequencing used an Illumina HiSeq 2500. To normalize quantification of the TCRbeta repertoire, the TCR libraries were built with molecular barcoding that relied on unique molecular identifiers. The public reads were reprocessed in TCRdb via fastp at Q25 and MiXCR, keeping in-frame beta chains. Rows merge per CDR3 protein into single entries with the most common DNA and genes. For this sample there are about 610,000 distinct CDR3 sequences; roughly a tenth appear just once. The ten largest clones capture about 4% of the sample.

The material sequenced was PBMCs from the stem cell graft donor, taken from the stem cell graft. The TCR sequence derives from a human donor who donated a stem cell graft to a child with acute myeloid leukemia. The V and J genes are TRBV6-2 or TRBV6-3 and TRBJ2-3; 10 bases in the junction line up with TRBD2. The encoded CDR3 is CASRPGTSVDTQYF. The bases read TGTGCCAGCAGGCCCGGGACTAGCGTAGATACGCAGTATTTT.